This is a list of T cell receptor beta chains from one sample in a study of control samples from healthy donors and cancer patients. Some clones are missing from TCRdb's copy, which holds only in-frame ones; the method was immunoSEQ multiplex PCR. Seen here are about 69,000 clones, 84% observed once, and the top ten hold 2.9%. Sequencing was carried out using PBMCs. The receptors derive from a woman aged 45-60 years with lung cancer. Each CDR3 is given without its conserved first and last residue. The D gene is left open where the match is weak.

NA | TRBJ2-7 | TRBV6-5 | ASSGLDEQY
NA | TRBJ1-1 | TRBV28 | ASSLNLGTEAF
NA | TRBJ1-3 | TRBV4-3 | ASSQEEYSGNTIY
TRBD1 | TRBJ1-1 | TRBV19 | ASSIQQGAGAF
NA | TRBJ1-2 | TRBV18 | ASSPNGILVGGYT
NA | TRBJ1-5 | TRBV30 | AWPGYHNQPQH
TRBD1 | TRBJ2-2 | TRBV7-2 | AIRDRGATGELF
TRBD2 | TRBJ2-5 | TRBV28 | ASSLFPSGGQETQY
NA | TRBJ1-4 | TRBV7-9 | ASSLQGQANEKLF
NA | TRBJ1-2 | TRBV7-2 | ASSLEWDLGYT
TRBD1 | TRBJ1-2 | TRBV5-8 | ASSLGAGGGYGYT
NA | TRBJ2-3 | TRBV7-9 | ASSTVADTQY
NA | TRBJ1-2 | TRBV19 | ASSIDGSNYGYT
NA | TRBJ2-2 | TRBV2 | ASSEVDGGELF
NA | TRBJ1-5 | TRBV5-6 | ASSYYRDGYNQPQH
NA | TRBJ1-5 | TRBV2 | ASMSEGVGQPQH
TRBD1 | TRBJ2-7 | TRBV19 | ASSISPGTGSYEQY
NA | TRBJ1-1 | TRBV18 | ASSPLGGNTEAF
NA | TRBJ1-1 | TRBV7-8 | ASSSSRAREGAEAF
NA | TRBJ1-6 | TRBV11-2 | ASSLDQGSPLH
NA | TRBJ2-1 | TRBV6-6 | ASSYGTNSYNEQF
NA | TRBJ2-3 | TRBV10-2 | ASSGLYTQY
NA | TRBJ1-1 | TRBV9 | ASSDRRQNTEAF
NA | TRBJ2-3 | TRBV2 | ASVLPGVPDTQY
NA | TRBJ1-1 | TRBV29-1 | SVGEGNTEAF
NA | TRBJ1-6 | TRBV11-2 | ASSSRVHNSPLH
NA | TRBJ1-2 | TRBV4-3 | ASSQEAVNYGYT
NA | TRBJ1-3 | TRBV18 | ASSPNSRSSGNTIY
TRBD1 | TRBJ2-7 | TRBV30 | ATSGTVSYEQY
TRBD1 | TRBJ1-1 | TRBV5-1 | ASSFRTGADTEAF
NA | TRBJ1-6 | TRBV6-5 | ASSYVSGSNSPLH
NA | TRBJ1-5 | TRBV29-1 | SSSTGSGQPQH
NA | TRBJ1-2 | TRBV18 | ASSPGGMDYGYT
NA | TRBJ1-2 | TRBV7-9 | ASSPPLFSAGYT
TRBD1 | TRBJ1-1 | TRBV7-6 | ASSLGVGTGAQGTEAF
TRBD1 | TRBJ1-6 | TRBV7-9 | ASSPGQGNSPLH
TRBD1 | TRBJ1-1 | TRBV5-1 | ASARGQINTEAF
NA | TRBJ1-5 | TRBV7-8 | ASMGGLTPNQPQH
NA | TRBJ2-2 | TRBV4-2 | ASSQDNIGATGELF
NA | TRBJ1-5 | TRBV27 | ASSSGLRGGLQH
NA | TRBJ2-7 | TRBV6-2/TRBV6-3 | ASSNPGLGSYEQY
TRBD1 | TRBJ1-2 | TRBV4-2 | ASSQGRQGGHYGYT
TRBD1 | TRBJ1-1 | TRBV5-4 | ASSLPGQLQNTEAF
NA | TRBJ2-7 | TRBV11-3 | ASSLSPLEQY
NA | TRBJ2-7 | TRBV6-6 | ASSYQGQIYEQY
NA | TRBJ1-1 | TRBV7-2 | ASSLVPEAKAF
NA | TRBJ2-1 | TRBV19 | ASRDRSSYNEQF
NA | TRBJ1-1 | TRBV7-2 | ASSLGGGPNTEAF
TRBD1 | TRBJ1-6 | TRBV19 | ASRSGQGENSPLH
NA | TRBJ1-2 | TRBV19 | ASSPGHSNYGYT
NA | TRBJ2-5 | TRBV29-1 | SVEDQETQY
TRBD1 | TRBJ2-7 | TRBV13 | ASSWGQGPSYEQY
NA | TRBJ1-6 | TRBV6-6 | ASSYNSQQSLH
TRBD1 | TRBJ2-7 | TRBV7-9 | ASSLDTGQVYEQY
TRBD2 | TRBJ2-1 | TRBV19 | ASSITGGGYNEQF
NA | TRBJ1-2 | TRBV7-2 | ASSLEYSYYT
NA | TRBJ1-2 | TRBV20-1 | SYTENYGYT